The next 24 T cell receptor beta chains were all read from a single sample in a study of OX40 agonist ivuxolimab in advanced cancers. Only in-frame clones appear in the TCRdb table, and some are missing; sequencing was by immunoSEQ multiplex PCR. The table shows about 47,000 clones, with 80% to 90% occurring only once. This specimen was CD4+ or CD8+ T cells sorted from blood, taken in a trial of the OX40 agonist ivuxolimab. All receptors derive from an adult with an advanced solid tumor such as melanoma, head and neck, liver or kidney cancer.

The chain employs TRBV5-6 and TRBJ1-6; unclear D gene. Germline lookup yields CDR1 SGHDT and CDR2 YYEEEE. CDR3 length equals 14 residues. Trimming took off 1 base at V and 0 bases at J, with 2 bases between the two ends. CDR3 bases: TGTGCCAGCAGCTTGCGCTCCTATAATTCACCCCTCCACTTT. It codes for CASSLRSYNSPLHF.

The V gene is TRBV19, the J gene TRBJ1-1; 8 nucleotides agree with TRBD1. Trimming took 1 base from V and 6 from J; bases not matched to a gene: 1. Per the germline V gene, CDR1 is LNHDA and CDR2 is SQIVND (reference sequence). The length of the CDR3 is 13 residues. The CDR3 DNA sequence: TGTGCCAGTAGTATAGCGACAGGGGCTGAAGCTTTCTTT. It codes for CASSIATGAEAFF. Combining the CDR3 with reference TRBV19 and TRBJ1-1 gives the whole variable domain DGGITQSPKYLFRKEGQNVTLSCEQNLNHDAMYWYRQDPGQGLRLIYYSQIVNDFQKGDIAEGYSVSREKKESFPLTVTSAQKNPTAFYLCASSIATGAEAFFGQGTRLTVV.

The CDR3 DNA reads as TGTGCCAGCAGCTTGGCGGGAGGACTTTCCGGGGAGCTGTTTTTT. Its translation: CASSLAGGLSGELFF. The genes are TRBV5-4 and TRBJ2-2; TRBD2 matches at 7 bases. V gave up 0 bases and J gave up 6 bases; unmatched junction bases: 5. Germline CDR1 reads SGHNT; CDR2 reads YYREEE (reference sequence). This CDR3 spans 15 amino acids.

J is TRBJ1-3 and V is TRBV27; unclear D gene. The CDR3 consists of 14 residues. From germline, CDR1 is MNHEY and CDR2 SMNVEV (reference sequence). V lost 5 bases to trimming and J lost 0 bases, with 8 bases between them. In nucleotides, the CDR3 is TGTGCCAGCAGTCACCCGGGCTCTGGAAACACCATATATTTT. Protein product: CASSHPGSGNTIYF.

This chain uses TRBV7-3 with TRBJ2-7, with 7 bases that match TRBD1. This CDR3 region has 14 residues. With 0 bases clipped from V and 2 bases from J, the junction kept 1 base outside the gene matches. In germline, CDR1 is SGHTA, CDR2 FQGTGA. The CDR3 coding sequence is TGTGCCAGCAGCTTAACTACAGGGGCCTACGAGCAGTACTTC. Translation gives CASSLTTGAYEQYF. The full variable domain, rest sourced from reference TRBV7-3 and TRBJ2-7, is GAGVSQTPSNKVTEKGKYVELRCDPISGHTALYWYRQSLGQGPEFLIYFQGTGAADDSGLPNDRFFAVRPEGSVSTLKIQRTERGDSAVYLCASSLTTGAYEQYFGPGTRLTVT.

V and J are TRBV29-1 and TRBJ2-7, with 10 bases fitting TRBD1. The germline V gene has CDR1 SQVTM and CDR2 ANQGSEA. The junction had 4 bases not matched to a gene; V was cut back by 6 bases and J by 2 bases. The CDR3 totals 13 residues. The CDR3 spells CSVRDRGTYEQYF. Here the CDR3 DNA reads TGCAGCGTCCGGGACAGGGGTACCTACGAGCAGTACTTC.

The CDR3 reads CASSWDNEQFF. The CDR3 bases are TGTGCCAGCAGCTGGGACAATGAGCAGTTCTTC. The chain carries TRBV7-9 and TRBJ2-1; D gene unclear. CDR1 SEHNR and CDR2 FQNEAQ come from the germline V gene (reference sequence). This CDR3 spans 11 amino acids. Trimming took off 4 bases at V and 5 bases at J, with 3 bases between the two ends.

The V call is TRBV6-5, the J call TRBJ2-1; unclear D gene. The V and J ends lost 4 bases and 7 bases respectively, with 14 bases between them. The germline CDR1 and CDR2 sequences are MNHEY and SVGAGI. This CDR3 is built from 14 residues. The CDR3 sequence: CASSSSLGWNEQFF. As DNA, the CDR3 is TGTGCCAGCAGTTCAAGCCTAGGTTGGAATGAGCAGTTCTTC.

The chain uses TRBV9 and TRBJ1-4; perhaps TRBD1 as D (5 bases). The V gene's germline CDR1 is SGDLS and CDR2 YYNGEE. The CDR3 runs 15 residues. V was trimmed by 0 bases and J by 3 bases, leaving 9 bases between them. This chain's CDR3 is CASSVGEGSNEKLFF. The CDR3 DNA sequence: TGTGCCAGCAGCGTAGGGGAGGGGTCTAATGAAAAACTGTTTTTT.

The V and J genes are TRBV5-1 and TRBJ2-5; TRBD2 aligns across 14 bases. V trimming: 4 bases; J trimming: 4 bases; junction bases outside the gene matches: 3. Germline V CDR1 and CDR2: SGHRS, YFSETQ. This CDR3 is 15 amino acids long. CDR3: CASSDGTSGGETQYF. The CDR3 DNA follows: TGCGCCAGCAGCGACGGGACTAGCGGGGGAGAGACCCAGTACTTC.

The chain recombines TRBV10-3 with TRBJ2-1; 10 nucleotides match TRBD1. The V and J ends lost 0 bases and 8 bases, in that order; junction bases with no gene match: 7. This CDR3 is built from 16 residues. CDR1 and CDR2 (germline): ENHRY, SYGVKD. The CDR3 bases are TGTGCCATCAGTGAGTCGGGAGGACAGGGGGTAGATGAGCAGTTCTTC. Its translation: CAISESGGQGVDEQFF.

This clone turned up a few times. V is TRBV19 and J is TRBJ1-1; 9 bases line up with TRBD1. The V and J ends lost 7 bases and 0 bases, in that order; junction bases with no gene match: 9. The CDR3 spans 16 residues. The V gene's germline CDR1 is LNHDA and CDR2 SQIVND (reference sequence). CDR3 in DNA: TGTGCCAGTAAAGAATGGGACAGGGCAATGAACACTGAAGCTTTCTTT. The encoded protein is CASKEWDRAMNTEAFF.

The CDR3: CATLDAVRNIQYF. CDR3 sequence (DNA): TGTGCCACCCTGGACGCCGTAAGAAACATTCAGTACTTC. The chain combines TRBV2 with TRBJ2-4, with D hard to call. In germline, CDR1 is SNHLY, CDR2 FYNNEI. Between the trimmed V and J ends, which lost 10 bases and 6 bases, there was a span of 16 bases. The CDR3 runs 13 residues. Combining the CDR3 with reference TRBV2 and TRBJ2-4 gives the whole variable domain EPEVTQTPSHQVTQMGQEVILRCVPISNHLYFYWYRQILGQKVEFLVSFYNNEISEKSEIFDDQFSVERPDGSNFTLKIRSTKLEDSAMYFCATLDAVRNIQYFGAGTRLSVL.

This clone appeared a single time. This rearrangement joins TRBV5-1 to TRBJ1-4; D not certain. The germline V and J ends were trimmed by 0 bases and 5 bases, with 8 bases remaining between them. There are 14 residues in the CDR3. Germline V CDR1 and CDR2: SGHRS, YFSETQ. CDR3 in amino acids: CASSLVAGNEKLFF. CDR3 bases: TGCGCCAGCAGCTTGGTAGCGGGGAATGAAAAACTGTTTTTT.

The sample holds one count of this clone. The chain uses TRBV27 and TRBJ2-3; D unresolved. CDR3 length: 14 amino acids. The V end was cut by 0 bases, the J end by 4 bases, with 8 bases between. Germline CDR1 is MNHEY and CDR2 is SMNVEV (reference sequence). The CDR3 sequence: CASSLSSAADTQYF. The CDR3 coding sequence is TGTGCCAGCAGTTTATCGTCGGCGGCAGATACGCAGTATTTT.

The rearrangement uses TRBV11-2 and TRBJ2-7, with TRBD1 identical over 10 bases. With 4 bases clipped from V and 6 bases from J, the junction kept 6 bases outside the gene matches. The CDR3 totals 14 residues. The germline V gene has CDR1 SGHAT and CDR2 FQNNGV. The CDR3 sequence is CASSSPGQGSEQYF. CDR3 nucleotide sequence: TGTGCCAGCAGCTCGCCGGGACAGGGGAGCGAGCAGTACTTC. Full variable domain (remainder filled in from reference TRBV11-2 and TRBJ2-7): EAGVAQSPRYKIIEKRQSVAFWCNPISGHATLYWYQQILGQGPKLLIQFQNNGVVDDSQLPKDRFSAERLKGVDSTLKIQPAKLEDSAVYLCASSSPGQGSEQYFGPGTRLTVT.

The chain recombines TRBV5-4 with TRBJ2-3; 8 bases align to TRBD2. The V and J ends lost 4 bases and 2 bases, in that order; junction bases with no gene match: 12. The germline CDR1 and CDR2 sequences are SGHNT and YYREEE (reference sequence). The CDR3 spans 17 residues. In DNA form, the CDR3 reads TGTGCCAGCAGCCAGGTCGGGGGGGCGGTTCACACAGATACGCAGTATTTT. Protein: CASSQVGGAVHTDTQYF.

This clone was found once. The rearrangement links TRBV4-1 to TRBJ2-7, with D maybe TRBD2 (5 bases). V lost 1 base and J 5 bases, leaving 15 bases between the germline ends. The length of the CDR3 is 15 residues. Germline V gives CDR1 MGHRA, CDR2 YSYEKL. Written as DNA, the CDR3 is TGCGCCAGCAGCCAAGTGGGAGAACATGGGCACGAGCAGTACTTC. This translates into CASSQVGEHGHEQYF.

The rearrangement links TRBV18 to TRBJ2-7; tentatively, D is TRBD1 or TRBD2 (5 bases each). The V and J ends lost 2 bases and 4 bases respectively, with 15 bases between them. CDR3 length: 15 residues. Germline V gene sequence: CDR1 KGHSH, CDR2 LQKENI. The CDR3 region is CASSPVASRGYEQYF. The CDR3 DNA follows: TGTGCCAGCTCACCAGTCGCATCGAGGGGTTACGAGCAGTACTTC. Combining the CDR3 with reference TRBV18 and TRBJ2-7 gives the whole variable domain NAGVMQNPRHLVRRRGQEARLRCSPMKGHSHVYWYRQLPEEGLKFMVYLQKENIIDESGMPKERFSAEFPKEGPSILRIQQVVRGDSAAYFCASSPVASRGYEQYFGPGTRLTVT.

V is TRBV19 and J is TRBJ2-5, with 10 bases fitting TRBD2. The CDR3 loop spans 16 amino acids. Per the germline V gene, CDR1 is LNHDA and CDR2 is SQIVND (reference sequence). The trim removed 2 bases at V and 1 base at J, leaving 4 bases unmatched. CDR3 amino acids: CASSILAGAVQETQYF. In DNA form, the CDR3 reads TGTGCCAGTAGTATACTAGCGGGGGCCGTCCAAGAGACCCAGTACTTC.

Here the CDR3 reads CASSQAGVWTEAFF. For the CDR3, the DNA is TGCGCCAGCAGCCAAGCCGGGGTATGGACTGAAGCTTTCTTT. V usage is TRBV4-1 and J usage is TRBJ1-1; no clear D. The CDR3 is 14 residues long. V was trimmed by 1 base and J by 5 bases, leaving 11 bases between them. Germline V gene lookup returns CDR1 MGHRA and CDR2 YSYEKL.

This clone is a singleton in its sample. The chain employs TRBV10-3 and TRBJ2-7, with D possibly matching TRBD1 (6 bases). Trimming pared 10 bases from V and 0 bases from J, leaving 16 bases between. The CDR3 is 14 residues long. CDR1 and CDR2 (germline): ENHRY, SYGVKD. Written as DNA, the CDR3 is TGTGCCACCCTGAGGACACAGGGCTCCTACGAGCAGTACTTC. As protein: CATLRTQGSYEQYF.

This chain uses TRBV5-5 with TRBJ1-1; TRBD1 matches 8 bases. This CDR3 is built from 17 residues. The V and J ends lost 0 bases and 5 bases, in that order; junction bases with no gene match: 12. From germline, CDR1 is SGHKS and CDR2 YYEKEE (reference sequence). CDR3 nucleotide sequence: TGTGCCAGCAGCTTGGGTCAGGGGGCGAAAGCTGTTACTGAAGCTTTCTTT. It is translated as CASSLGQGAKAVTEAFF.

This sequence joins TRBV7-9 and TRBJ2-3; 7 positions agree with TRBD1. This CDR3 has 13 amino acids. Germline V gives CDR1 SEHNR, CDR2 FQNEAQ (reference sequence). J lost 5 bases, V lost 3 bases, and 2 bases had no gene match. The CDR3 sequence: CASSLTGIDTQYF. CDR3 DNA: TGTGCCAGCAGCTTGACAGGGATAGATACGCAGTATTTT.